This is a list of T cell receptor beta chains from one sample in a study of blood T cells in healthy people across ages. TCRdb re-called the 5' RACE reads through MiXCR, storing one row per CDR3 protein. Of 600,000 to 1,000,000 distinct CDR3 sequences listed, roughly 60% are singletons. Sample: blood. The receptors derive from a man aged 25-45 years in good health. Both conserved end residues are part of each CDR3.

V: TRBV6-5; CDR3: CASSYSGQGYEKLFF
V: TRBV7-2; CDR3: CASSAPGGDRQFF
V: TRBV6-5; CDR3: CASSFGQAYGYTF
V: TRBV12-3/TRBV12-4; CDR3: CASSGGGARKPQHF
V: TRBV7-2; CDR3: CASNDGLPPYEQYF
V: TRBV2; CDR3: CASGVGSQAFF
V: TRBV7-9; CDR3: CASSNSGTGNGYTF
V: TRBV7-2; CDR3: CASSLTSGRAGTYEQYF
V: TRBV3-1; CDR3: CASSQYQAGQAFF
V: TRBV25-1; CDR3: CASSWTDSYNEQFF
V: TRBV18; CDR3: CASSPLGGLAEKEAYEQYF
V: TRBV5-1; CDR3: CASSSRDYEEQFF
V: TRBV4-3; CDR3: CASSRIKELWGTGEQYF
V: TRBV20-1; CDR3: CSARKQDLNTEAFF
V: TRBV11-2; CDR3: CASSPISGTQYF
V: TRBV29-1; CDR3: CSVEDGQADGYTF
V: TRBV13; CDR3: CASSSLAGRQETQYF
V: TRBV10-3; CDR3: CAISEVVAGGYNEQFF
V: TRBV7-2; CDR3: CASRQRTGGGYNEQFF
V: TRBV7-2; CDR3: CASSYSPSATYEQYF
V: TRBV13; CDR3: CASSSPRGAGDLTDTQYF
V: TRBV4-1; CDR3: CASSQEPRSNQPQHF
V: TRBV4-3; CDR3: CASSRDWASYEQYF
V: TRBV10-3; CDR3: CAISESAGQETQYF
V: TRBV7-9; CDR3: CASSPQGRIGYTF
V: TRBV5-1; CDR3: CASSGGEGGETQYF
V: TRBV4-3; CDR3: CASSQTTGSSYEQYF
V: TRBV20-1; CDR3: CSAEKAGYKETQYF